A single sample is the source of the 22 T cell receptor beta chains below, sequenced in a study of ipilimumab plus nivolumab after autologous stem cell transplantation. Here immunoSEQ multiplex PCR was the method, and the copy in TCRdb shows in-frame clones only, minus some. The repertoire has roughly 3,000 clones, around 80% of them found once; the top ten carry about 12%. Sequenced here: PBMCs, sampled in a trial of ipilimumab plus nivolumab as post-transplant consolidation. The receptors come from a male donor with multiple myeloma.

V usage is TRBV9 and J usage is TRBJ1-1; D is unclear. This CDR3 region has 14 residues. Trimming removed 5 bases from V and 0 bases from J, with 11 bases in between. Germline V lookup: CDR1 SGDLS, CDR2 YYNGEE. CDR3 sequence: CASSRTELNTEAFF. CDR3 DNA sequence: TGTGCCAGCAGTCGGACGGAATTGAACACTGAAGCTTTCTTT.

The gene calls are TRBV9 and TRBJ1-1, with 11 nucleotides matching TRBD1. V gave up 3 bases and J gave up 7 bases; unmatched junction bases: 5. The CDR3 is 14 residues long. Germline loops: CDR1 SGDLS, CDR2 YYNGEE. CDR3 DNA: TGTGCCAGCAGCGGAGGACAGGGGGCGGTTGAAGCTTTCTTT. Its translation: CASSGGQGAVEAFF.

V gene TRBV4-2 combines with J gene TRBJ1-6; D gene unclear. Germline lookup yields CDR1 LGHNA and CDR2 YNFKEQ. Between the trimmed V and J ends, which lost 1 base and 11 bases, there was a span of 9 bases. The CDR3 consists of 13 residues. CDR3 sequence (DNA): TGTGCCAGCAGCCAAGGGACGGCCGCACCCCTCCACTTT. Translation gives CASSQGTAAPLHF.

This chain links TRBV7-9 with TRBJ2-6; D uncertain. Trimming took 1 base from V and 1 from J, leaving 8 bases between them. The CDR3 totals 16 residues. Germline V gene lookup returns CDR1 SEHNR and CDR2 FQNEAQ (reference sequence). The CDR3 bases are TGTGCCAGCAGCTTAGGATTATATTCTGGGGCCAACGTCCTGACTTTC. Residues: CASSLGLYSGANVLTF.

By its share, this clone is large. The chain employs TRBV4-1 and TRBJ2-7; the D is unclear. The CDR3 runs to 15 residues. V lost 4 bases to trimming and J lost 0 bases, with 13 bases between them. Germline CDR1 is MGHRA and CDR2 is YSYEKL. The chain's CDR3 is CASSPLGINSYEQYF. In DNA form, the CDR3 reads TGCGCCAGCAGCCCCCTCGGCATAAACTCCTACGAGCAGTACTTC.

This rearrangement joins TRBV11-2 to TRBJ2-1, with 9 bases lining up with TRBD1. In germline, CDR1 is SGHAT, CDR2 FQNNGV. With V trimmed by 9 bases and J by 4 bases, 7 bases remained unmatched. The length of the CDR3 is 14 residues. CDR3 nucleotides: TGTGCCAGTGACCGGGACAGGGCTTACAATGAGCAGTTCTTC. This sequence encodes CASDRDRAYNEQFF. The whole variable domain, remainder taken from reference TRBV11-2 and TRBJ2-1, is EAGVAQSPRYKIIEKRQSVAFWCNPISGHATLYWYQQILGQGPKLLIQFQNNGVVDDSQLPKDRFSAERLKGVDSTLKIQPAKLEDSAVYLCASDRDRAYNEQFFGPGTRLTVL.

The chain uses TRBV20-1 and TRBJ1-2; D unresolved. Deletions cut 1 base from V and 7 bases from J, with 7 bases between. The V gene's germline CDR1 is DFQATT and CDR2 SNEGSKA (reference sequence). This CDR3 comprises 11 residues. This CDR3 reads CSARGLRGYTF. The CDR3 bases are TGCAGTGCTAGAGGACTCCGTGGCTACACCTTC.

CDR3 DNA: TGTGCCATCCGGAAGAGCTCCTACGAGCAGTACTTC. Protein sequence: CAIRKSSYEQYF. This rearrangement joins TRBV7-9 to TRBJ2-7; D call uncertain. V dropped 10 bases and J dropped 0 bases, with 10 bases sitting between them. The CDR3 consists of 12 residues. The V gene's germline CDR1 is SEHNR and CDR2 FQNEAQ (reference sequence).

The J gene is TRBJ2-5, the V gene TRBV5-1, with 7 bases identical to TRBD1. Looked up from germline, CDR1 is SGHRS and CDR2 is YFSETQ. This CDR3 comprises 14 residues. V was pared by 3 bases and J by 5 bases, with 7 bases of the junction left unmatched. CDR3 DNA: TGCGCCAGCAGCTCTTCGACAGGGAAGGAGACCCAGTACTTC. Translation: CASSSSTGKETQYF.

This clone has just one count. The rearrangement joins TRBV27 to TRBJ2-2; D is uncertain. Germline V gene lookup returns CDR1 MNHEY and CDR2 SMNVEV (reference sequence). There are 13 residues in the CDR3. Deletions cut 3 bases from V and 1 base from J, with 3 bases between. For the CDR3, the DNA is TGTGCCAGCAGTTTCAGGAACACCGGGGAGCTGTTTTTT. Amino acid sequence: CASSFRNTGELFF.

The V and J genes are TRBV7-3 and TRBJ2-3, with D tentatively TRBD1 or TRBD2 (7 bases each). Germline V gene data show CDR1 as SGHTA and CDR2 as FQGTGA. Trimming left V 2 bases short and J 0 bases short, with 21 bases between. This CDR3 is built from 19 residues. DNA for the CDR3: TGTGCCAGCAGCTTAGTAGGGGGCGCTCTAGCGGACAGCACAGATACGCAGTATTTT. This gives the protein CASSLVGGALADSTDTQYF.

This clone has only a few counts. The chain uses TRBV5-4 and TRBJ2-7; D might be TRBD1 (5 bases). The CDR3 totals 14 residues. With 2 bases removed from V and 1 base from J, the gap between germline ends came to 10 bases. In germline, CDR1 is SGHNT, CDR2 YYREEE (reference sequence). The CDR3 DNA reads TGTGCCAGCAGCTTCGACAGCGAATCCTACGAGCAGTACTTC. Translated: CASSFDSESYEQYF. The variable domain in full, completed from reference TRBV5-4 and TRBJ2-7, reads ETGVTQSPTHLIKTRGQQVTLRCSSQSGHNTVSWYQQALGQGPQFIFQYYREEENGRGNFPPRFSGLQFPNYSSELNVNALELDDSALYLCASSFDSESYEQYFGPGTRLTVT.

The J gene is TRBJ2-5, the V gene TRBV18, with D possibly matching TRBD2 (5 bases). Germline V CDR1 and CDR2: KGHSH, LQKENI. The CDR3 runs 13 residues. Trimming pared 3 bases from V and 1 base from J, leaving 6 bases between. CDR3 bases: TGTGCCAGCTCACCGGGGAGCCAAGAGACCCAGTACTTC. Encoded protein: CASSPGSQETQYF.

The chain joins TRBV2 to TRBJ1-1; D may be TRBD1 (5 bases). The CDR3 runs to 12 residues. Germline V lookup: CDR1 SNHLY, CDR2 FYNNEI. With 9 bases removed from V and 3 bases from J, the gap between germline ends came to 11 bases. The CDR3 DNA reads TGTGCCAGGAGAAGGGGAGACACTGAAGCTTTCTTT. Amino acids: CARRRGDTEAFF.

This rearrangement joins TRBV18 to TRBJ2-5; 9 bases align to TRBD1. Germline V gives CDR1 KGHSH, CDR2 LQKENI. The CDR3 extends over 13 amino acids. Trimming at V came to 4 bases and at J to 5 bases, leaving 2 bases not matched to a gene. The CDR3 loop reads CASSLGQGETQYF. The CDR3 nucleotides are TGTGCCAGCTCACTCGGACAGGGGGAGACCCAGTACTTC.

The V call is TRBV30, the J call TRBJ2-3; 11 positions match TRBD2. The CDR3 covers 13 residues. The ends lost 7 bases at V and 5 bases at J; junction bases unmatched: 5. Germline CDR1 reads GTSNPN; CDR2 reads SVGIG (reference sequence). CDR3 bases: TGTGCCTACCTAGCGGGGGGAATAGATACGCAGTATTTT. It yields the protein CAYLAGGIDTQYF.

This clone is classed as large. The chain joins TRBV4-3 to TRBJ1-1, with no clear D. The length of the CDR3 is 13 residues. CDR1 and CDR2 from the germline V gene are LGHNA and YSLEER. The V gene lost 1 base and the J gene lost 6 bases, with 9 bases spanning the gap. The CDR3 coding sequence is TGCGCCAGCAGCCAAGCTTCTTTTGCTGAAGCTTTCTTT. Amino acids: CASSQASFAEAFF.

The rearrangement joins TRBV18 to TRBJ2-2; maybe TRBD2 (6 bases). The CDR3 has 15 amino acids. Looked up from germline, CDR1 is KGHSH and CDR2 is LQKENI. V was shortened by 4 bases and J by 5 bases, with 14 bases between the two germline ends. As DNA, the CDR3 is TGTGCCAGCTCACAAGATATGGAGGGTACCGGGGAGCTGTTTTTT. It is translated as CASSQDMEGTGELFF.

The CDR3 DNA reads as TGTGCCAGCAGTGACTCGCCCGGCCCCGCGGGAGGGAAACTGTTTTTT. It yields the protein CASSDSPGPAGGKLFF. V is TRBV6-4 and J is TRBJ1-4; D gene uncertain. Germline values: CDR1 MRHNA, CDR2 SNTAGT. The CDR3 loop spans 16 amino acids. V lost 0 bases, J lost 11 bases, and 19 bases lay in between.

This clone was seen only once. The genes are TRBV19 and TRBJ2-4; the D gene is possibly TRBD2 (6 bases). The CDR3 is 16 residues long. Trimming took off 3 bases at V and 0 bases at J, with 12 bases between the two ends. Germline V gives CDR1 LNHDA, CDR2 SQIVND (reference sequence). CDR3 coding DNA: TGTGCCAGTAGTATGGGGACTCTAATAGCCAAAAACATTCAGTACTTC. Encoded protein: CASSMGTLIAKNIQYF.

The chain has TRBV27 and TRBJ1-1, with D possibly TRBD1 on 5 matching bases. The CDR3 covers 16 residues. Per the germline V gene, CDR1 is MNHEY and CDR2 is SMNVEV (reference sequence). Trimming took off 3 bases at V and 2 bases at J, with 16 bases between the two ends. CDR3 DNA sequence: TGTGCCAGCAGTTTGCTTAAGCCAGGGCTCAACACTGAAGCTTTCTTT. The encoded protein is CASSLLKPGLNTEAFF.

The chain is built from TRBV5-1 and TRBJ1-4; D perhaps matches TRBD1 (5 bases). Deletions cut 5 bases from V and 8 bases from J, with 13 bases between. The CDR3 length is 13 residues. Germline V gene lookup returns CDR1 SGHRS and CDR2 YFSETQ. As DNA, the CDR3 is TGCGCCAGCAGTCCGGGGGTAGGAGAAAAACTGTTTTTT. Amino acids: CASSPGVGEKLFF.